This record looks at one T cell receptor beta chain sequence and its context. TCRdb re-analysed the 5' RACE reads in MiXCR, keeping a single row per CDR3 protein. Among just under 350,000 distinct CDR3 sequences listed, roughly 14% were seen once. This sample stems from a study of CD8 T cells in ankylosing spondylitis. Deletions cut 0 bases from V and 2 bases from J, with 4 bases between. CDR1 is ENHRY, CDR2 SYGVKD, per germline. This CDR3 is 13 amino acids long. The chain carries TRBV10-3 and TRBJ2-5; D call uncertain. Sequenced: blood, either unsorted or a sorted T cell fraction (not recorded which). The receptor was isolated from a male donor with ankylosing spondylitis or in good health (not recorded which). CDR3 residues: CAISESPQETQYF. The CDR3 nucleotides are TGTGCCATCAGTGAGTCCCCACAAGAGACCCAGTACTTC.